What follows is one TCR beta chain and its context. This clonotype showed up many times. Its cognate antigen has yet to be identified. Per-base quality was not reported, and no clone a single base away is much larger than it. Hyperthyroidism patients were newly diagnosed, had a disease duration of under 2 months, and were aged 18 to 65 years. The study excluded patients with uncontrolled infections, other autoimmune diseases, pregnancy or lactation. Diagnoses were based on clinical symptoms, serum thyroxine and TRAb, thyroid ultrasound and orbital computed tomography. For progressor patients, blood was drawn at the first diagnosis of hyperthyroidism, before any ophthalmopathy symptoms had appeared. PBMCs were isolated from 7.5 to 10 ml of fresh peripheral blood by Ficoll-Paque density gradient centrifugation. Progressor patients were initially diagnosed with Graves' hyperthyroidism and developed ophthalmopathy during follow-up. Trizol reagent was used to extract total RNA, and RNA quality was then checked on an Agilent 2100 Bioanalyzer.

The TCR beta CDR3 regions were amplified from RNA transcripts. The first round of RT-PCR for the TCR CDR3 was performed with the HTBI primer set and the Qiagen OneStep RT-PCR kit. Libraries were constructed in a second round of multiplex PCR, after which size selection and purification were performed. The libraries were sequenced on an Illumina HiSeq2000 using paired-end 100 bp reads. The authors' analysis ran thus. SOAPnuke was used to process the raw data, removing reads that contained adapters or uncalled bases, had a mean Phred below 15, or lacked an exact match to the constant primer or identifier. High-quality paired reads were merged with COPE v1.2.5, and unique nucleotide sequences were defined as clonotypes. MiTCR v1.1 was used to align clonotypes to the IMGT TRBV, TRBD and TRBJ reference segments. Only V-J combinations with frequency above 0.0001, covering 99% to 99.2% of repertoires, were analysed. The TCS score was defined as the ratio of F50 (clonal expansion) to E x V (chaos), calculated using BLOSUM62-based TCRdist between CDR3 peptides within each V-J. Welch's t-statistics and random forest reduced several hundred V-J features to about 12, which were used in a naive Bayes classifier (R e1071). TCRdb redid the processing of the public reads, applying fastp at Q25 and MiXCR, and retained in-frame beta chains. Rows are unified per CDR3 protein, each entry keeping the most common DNA and genes. TCRdb, not the authors, supplied the V and J calls. Counted in this sample were a few hundred thousand distinct CDR3 sequences; about 15% of them appeared once. Jointly, the top ten make up approximately 5.7% of the sample.

These data come from a study of T cells in Graves' hyperthyroidism and ophthalmopathy (dated by TCRdb to about 2019). Some background on the complete study: Peripheral blood was sampled at the time of initial diagnosis, prior to any treatment. To identify TCR V-J signatures that set the groups apart, the researchers used a discovery cohort of about a hundred patients, made up of roughly 45 with Graves' ophthalmopathy and around 58 with stable Graves' hyperthyroidism. Prospective prediction of ophthalmopathy was tested in an independent validation cohort consisting of 18 hyperthyroidism patients and 15 to 17 patients who later progressed to ophthalmopathy. The 100 or so discovery patients were divided at random into training and test sets in a 7:3 ratio. Thyroid tissue and blood T-cell repertoires from about six Graves' hyperthyroidism patients were also compared in the study. Following sampling, methimazole starting at 30 mg daily was given to hyperthyroidism patients, and high-dose intravenous methylprednisolone was given to ophthalmopathy patients. The paper describes TCR Vbeta CDR3 sequencing of 120 to 150 peripheral blood samples, made up of 40 to 45 ophthalmopathy patients, approximately 76 hyperthyroidism patients and 17 progressor patients. Overall results and qualifications from the work: In cross-validation, a model built on a 13 V-J signature told ophthalmopathy apart from stable hyperthyroidism with roughly 87% sensitivity and around 81% specificity, and in testing the same model reached 80%/75%. Blood samples also contained most of the expanded thyroid clonotypes (frequency above 0.001), which suggests that blood repertoires may reflect thyroid immune responses. In validation, progression to ophthalmopathy was predicted by the model with approximately 67% sensitivity and around 75% specificity, a median of roughly 6 months before onset. Sample size was not statistically predetermined, and blinding of investigators to group allocation was not performed.

V loses 4 bases, J loses 3 bases, and the germline ends lie 10 bases apart. The CDR3 sequence holds 13 residues, the cysteine and phenylalanine included. Only CDR3 DNA remains: 39 bases, in frame from the first base. The germline V gene supplies CDR1 MGHRA and CDR2 YSYEKL. The sample comprised blood. The receptor comes from a woman aged 30 to 39 with Graves' hyperthyroidism that later progressed to Graves' ophthalmopathy. The chain is made from TRBV4-1 and TRBJ2-7; the D gene cannot be resolved reliably. The nucleotide sequence reads TGCGCCAGCAGCCTTGAGGTGTACTACGAGCAGTACTTC. Translated, this is CASSLEVYYEQYF.